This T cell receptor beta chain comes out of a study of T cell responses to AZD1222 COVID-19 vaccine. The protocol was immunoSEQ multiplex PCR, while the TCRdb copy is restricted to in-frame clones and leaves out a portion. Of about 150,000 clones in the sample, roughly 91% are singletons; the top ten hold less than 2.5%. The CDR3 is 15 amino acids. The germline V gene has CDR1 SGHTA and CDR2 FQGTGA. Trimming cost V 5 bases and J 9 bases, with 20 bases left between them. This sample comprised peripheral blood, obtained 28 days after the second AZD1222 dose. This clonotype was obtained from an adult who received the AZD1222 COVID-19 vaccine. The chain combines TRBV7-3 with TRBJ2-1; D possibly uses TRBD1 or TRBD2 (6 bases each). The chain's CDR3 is CASSAQGGSFGEQFF. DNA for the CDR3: TGTGCCAGCAGCGCACAGGGAGGAAGCTTCGGTGAGCAGTTCTTC.